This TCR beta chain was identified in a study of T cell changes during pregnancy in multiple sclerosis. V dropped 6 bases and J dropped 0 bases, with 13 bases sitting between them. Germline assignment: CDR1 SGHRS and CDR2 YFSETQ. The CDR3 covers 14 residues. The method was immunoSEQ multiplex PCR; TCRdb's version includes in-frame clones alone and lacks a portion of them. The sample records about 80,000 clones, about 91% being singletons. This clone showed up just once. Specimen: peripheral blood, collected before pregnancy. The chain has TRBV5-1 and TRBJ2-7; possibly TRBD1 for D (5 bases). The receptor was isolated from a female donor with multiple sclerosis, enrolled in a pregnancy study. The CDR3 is CASTTTAGSYEQYF. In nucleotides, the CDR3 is TGCGCCAGCACTACGACAGCCGGCTCCTACGAGCAGTACTTC.